The rows below give T cell receptor beta chains drawn from one sample of a study of blood T cell repertoires in COVID-19. Only in-frame clones appear in the TCRdb table, and some are missing; sequencing was by immunoSEQ multiplex PCR. The table lists about 200,000 clones, 90% of them singletons. The sequencing sample was made of peripheral blood. Every receptor here comes from a man aged 45-65 years with acute or convalescent COVID-19. The CDR3 runs from the conserved cysteine through the conserved F or W.

v_call cdr3_aa
TRBV3-1/TRBV3-2 CASSQEGLAANSPLHF
TRBV28 CASSQIQGDYGYTF
TRBV27 CASSPTPTSGDRAGELFF
TRBV10-3 CAIRQDSYYGYTF
TRBV6-5 CASSSSGRARETQYF
TRBV5-5 CASSFAPAGGRRNNEQFF
TRBV29-1 CSLGLAGSLLNEQFF
TRBV5-1 CASSLVVTGGSYNTEAFF
TRBV7-2 CASSPRTGVGQPQHF
TRBV19 CASSRRGAGNTIYF
TRBV4-1 CASSQARPSGILRTGELFF
TRBV28 CASSSPTGYSGNTIYF
TRBV7-2 CASSLWPGNSNEKLFF
TRBV12-3/TRBV12-4 CASRGAQETQYF
TRBV7-9 CASSELFSGTGNTGELFF
TRBV7-9 CASSPGANEKLFF
TRBV30 CAWTPTGGPGAFF